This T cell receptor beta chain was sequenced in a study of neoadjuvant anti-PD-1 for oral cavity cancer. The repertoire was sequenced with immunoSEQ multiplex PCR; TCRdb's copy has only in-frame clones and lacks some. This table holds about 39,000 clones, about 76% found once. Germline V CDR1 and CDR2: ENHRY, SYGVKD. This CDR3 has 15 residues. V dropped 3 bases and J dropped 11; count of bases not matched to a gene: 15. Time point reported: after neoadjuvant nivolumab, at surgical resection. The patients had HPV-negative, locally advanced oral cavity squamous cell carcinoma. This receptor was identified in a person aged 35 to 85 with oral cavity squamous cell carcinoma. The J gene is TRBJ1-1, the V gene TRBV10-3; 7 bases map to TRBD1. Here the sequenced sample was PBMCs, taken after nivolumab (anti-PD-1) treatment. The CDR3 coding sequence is TGTGCCATCAGTGACCCCTCGGAGAGGGGGCTTGGGGCTTTCTTT. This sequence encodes CAISDPSERGLGAFF.